The 4 T cell receptor beta chains presented below share a single source sample, sequenced in a study of blood T cell repertoires in COVID-19. Here immunoSEQ multiplex PCR was the method, and the copy in TCRdb shows in-frame clones only, minus some. The data contain about 120,000 clones, 80% of them singletons. The sample was peripheral blood. Source of these receptors: a man aged 60 to 69 with active or convalescent COVID-19.

CDR3 nucleotides: TGTGCCAGCATATCTGGAGCGGCTCACAATGAGCAGTTCTTC. Its translation: CASISGAAHNEQFF. V and J are TRBV27 and TRBJ2-1, with D possibly being TRBD2 (5 bases). The CDR3 loop spans 14 amino acids. Germline values: CDR1 MNHEY, CDR2 SMNVEV (reference sequence). Trimming cost V 7 bases and J 5 bases, with 15 bases left between them.

The chain recombines TRBV2 with TRBJ2-1; unclear D gene. CDR1 SNHLY and CDR2 FYNNEI come from the germline V gene. This CDR3 comprises 10 residues. Trimming shortened V by 3 bases and J by 10 bases, and 4 bases separated the two germline ends. The DNA for the CDR3 is TGTGCCAGCAGTGACCGGGAGCAGTTCTTC. It specifies CASSDREQFF.

The chain links TRBV5-6 to TRBJ2-7; 9 bases line up with TRBD2. Germline lookup yields CDR1 SGHDT and CDR2 YYEEEE. The CDR3 totals 14 residues. The V and J ends lost 2 bases and 3 bases, in that order; junction bases with no gene match: 3. CDR3 sequence reads: CASSFGSGSYEQYF. In DNA, the CDR3 is TGTGCCAGCAGCTTCGGTAGCGGGAGCTACGAGCAGTACTTC.

The rearrangement links TRBV12-3 or TRBV12-4 to TRBJ1-2; no firm D call. CDR3 size: 11 residues. V lost 3 bases and J 6 bases, leaving 5 bases between the germline ends. CDR3 DNA sequence: TGTGCCAGCAGTTTTGAGGATGGCTACACCTTC. Its protein is CASSFEDGYTF.